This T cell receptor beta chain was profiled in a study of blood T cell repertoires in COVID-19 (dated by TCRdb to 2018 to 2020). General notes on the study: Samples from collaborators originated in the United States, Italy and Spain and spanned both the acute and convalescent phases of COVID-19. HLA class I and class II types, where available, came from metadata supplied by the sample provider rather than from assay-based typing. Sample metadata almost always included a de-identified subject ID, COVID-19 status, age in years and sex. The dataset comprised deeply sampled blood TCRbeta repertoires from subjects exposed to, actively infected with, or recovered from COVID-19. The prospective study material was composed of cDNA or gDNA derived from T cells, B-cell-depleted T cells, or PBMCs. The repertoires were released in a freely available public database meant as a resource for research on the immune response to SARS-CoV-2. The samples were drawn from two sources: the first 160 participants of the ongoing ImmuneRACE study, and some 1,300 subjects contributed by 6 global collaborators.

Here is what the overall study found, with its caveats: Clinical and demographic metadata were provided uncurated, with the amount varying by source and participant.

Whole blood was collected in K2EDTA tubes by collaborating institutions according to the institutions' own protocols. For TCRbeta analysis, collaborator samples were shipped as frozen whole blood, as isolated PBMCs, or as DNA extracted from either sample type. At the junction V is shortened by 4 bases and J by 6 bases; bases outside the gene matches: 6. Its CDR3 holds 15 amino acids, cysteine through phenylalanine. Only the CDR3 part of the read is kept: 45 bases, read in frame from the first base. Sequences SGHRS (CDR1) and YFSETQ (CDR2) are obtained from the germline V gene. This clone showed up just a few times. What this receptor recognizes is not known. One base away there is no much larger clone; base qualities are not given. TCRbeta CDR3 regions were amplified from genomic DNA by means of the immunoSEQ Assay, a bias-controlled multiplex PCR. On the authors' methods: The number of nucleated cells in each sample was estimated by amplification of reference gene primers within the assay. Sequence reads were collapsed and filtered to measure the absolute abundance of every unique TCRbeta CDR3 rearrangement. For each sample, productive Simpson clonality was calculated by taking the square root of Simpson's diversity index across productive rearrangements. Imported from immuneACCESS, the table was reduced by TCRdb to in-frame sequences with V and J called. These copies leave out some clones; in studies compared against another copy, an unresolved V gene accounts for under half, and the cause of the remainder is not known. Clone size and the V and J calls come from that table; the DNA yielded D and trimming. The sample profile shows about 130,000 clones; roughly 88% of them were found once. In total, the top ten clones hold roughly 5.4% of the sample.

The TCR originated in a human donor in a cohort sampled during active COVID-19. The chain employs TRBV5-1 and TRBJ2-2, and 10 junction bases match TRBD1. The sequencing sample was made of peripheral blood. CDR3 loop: CASSAGTGAPGELFF. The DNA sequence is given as TGCGCCAGCAGCGCCGGGACAGGGGCCCCCGGGGAGCTGTTTTTT.